This T cell receptor beta chain was identified in a study of beta chain features in type 1 diabetes. Study observations and caveats: Patients with type 1 diabetes showed fewer VDJ junction insertions and more deletions.

Reverse transcription of all isolated RNA meant that expressed TCRB transcripts were sequenced. Profiling relied on immunoSEQ multiplex PCR, and the TCRdb table lists in-frame clones only, not all of them. The sample lists a few hundred thousand clones, 8% to 13% seen once, with about 0.015% in the top ten. To note about this clone: What it binds is not known.

This CDR3 is built from 15 residues. The V gene lost 0 bases and the J gene lost 1 base, with 11 bases spanning the gap. Per the germline V gene, CDR1 is SGHNT and CDR2 is YYREEE (reference sequence). The receptor was derived from a woman in her twenties or thirties in good health. Sequenced sample: naive CD4+ T cells from blood. The chain carries TRBV5-4 and TRBJ2-7, with D maybe TRBD1 (6 bases). CDR3 sequence: CASSLAGDKSYEQYF. The CDR3 DNA reads TGTGCCAGCAGCTTGGCAGGGGATAAATCCTACGAGCAGTACTTC. The full variable domain, completed using reference TRBV5-4 and TRBJ2-7, is ETGVTQSPTHLIKTRGQQVTLRCSSQSGHNTVSWYQQALGQGPQFIFQYYREEENGRGNFPPRFSGLQFPNYSSELNVNALELDDSALYLCASSLAGDKSYEQYFGPGTRLTVT.